This TCR beta chain was profiled in a study of T cell responses to AZD1222 COVID-19 vaccine (dated by TCRdb to the early 2020s). Context from the whole study: AZD1222 recipients given second doses at about 4 weeks or at about 12 weeks were pooled, since spike-specific TCR depth and breadth were not found to differ between the two schedules. Trial participants were enrolled by age into subgroups of 18-55, 56-69 and 70-plus years, and roughly 160, 29 and 62 TCR-sequenced participants, respectively, were included in these subgroups. A total of about 230 trial participants underwent TCR sequencing, of whom some 210 received two doses of AZD1222 and about 26 received two doses of the MenACWY control vaccine.

The CDR3 regions of human TCRbeta chains were subjected to immunosequencing. Per the original workflow: TCRs in the repertoires were matched against a reference library of SARS-CoV-2-specific TCRs that had been generated with the MIRA antigen-specificity platform. Breadth was defined as the fraction of unique TCRs that were SARS-CoV-2-associated, and depth was defined as the fraction of total T cells that were SARS-CoV-2-associated. Using the MIRA data, every spike-specific TCR was mapped to the spike region that the TCR reacted to and assigned to either a CD4 or a CD8 class. Log10-transformed breadth and depth values were compared by one-way ANOVA with Sidak's multiple comparisons tests. Entries here come from immuneACCESS through TCRdb and include only in-frame sequences with V and J called. Some clones fail to appear in such tables; in the studies checked, an unresolved V gene covers under half of the shortfall, and the cause of the remainder is unknown. V, J and clone size are taken as reported in that table, and D and trimming were inferred from the DNA itself. The sample data list 150,000 to 200,000 clones, and 70% to 90% of these were observed just once. Together, the top ten hold 1.5% to 2% of the sample.

The CDR3 sequence holds 13 residues, the cysteine and phenylalanine included. Only the CDR3 region is kept as DNA, spanning 39 bases read in frame from base 1. Germline trimming amounts to 9 bases on V and 5 bases on J, with 6 as the count of junction bases outside the gene matches. CDR1 and CDR2 are read off the germline V gene as MNHEY and SVGAGI. With regard to this clone: Its antigen specificity is not known. Base quality data are lacking; no much larger clone is found one base away.

Summary of the overall study and its limitations: Conclusions about previously exposed vaccinees are limited because only a handful of AZD1222 recipients were SARS-CoV-2 seropositive at baseline. CD4 TCRs associated with the vaccine covered the entire spike protein, and the dominant responses were in regions 160-218 and 743-854. In the small 56-69-year group, the increase in depth fell short of significance, most likely because of low power. Because no day 14 peak-response samples were available, the repertoires could be characterized only after the peak T cell response. After two AZD1222 doses, both the breadth and the depth of spike-specific TCRs were significantly higher than at day 0 and than in MenACWY recipients. Participants were mostly white British, with more females than males. The authors suggested clonal diversity may have been underestimated. Reportedly, almost half of the unique spike-specific TCRs recognized epitopes lying outside the regions that are mutated in the B.1.351 and B.1.1.7 variants.

Sample time point, as interpreted from the label and publication: baseline before first vaccination. Samples from vaccinated people were obtained from the UK trials COV001 and COV002, which included a single-blind randomized controlled phase 2/3 trial of AZD1222 (ChAdOx1 nCoV-19) in healthy adults. For TCRbeta chain sequencing, PBMC samples were collected from trial participants at day 0 and at day 28 after the second dose. This TCR derives from an adult in good health. This sample comprised peripheral blood, obtained on day 0 of AZD1222 vaccination. The chain employs TRBV6-5 and TRBJ1-4, and TRBD1 aligns with 7 junction nucleotides. The CDR3 amino acid sequence is: CASSGTANEKLFF. The base sequence is TGTGCCAGTTCGGGGACAGCCAATGAAAAACTGTTTTTT.